A selection of T cell receptor beta chains follows, all from one sample in a study of T cell responses to AZD1222 COVID-19 vaccine. TCRdb keeps only in-frame clones here, not all; method: immunoSEQ multiplex PCR. This sample has around 70,000 clones; just over 85% occur once, and the top ten carry less than 3%. Sequenced here: peripheral blood, sampled on day 0 of AZD1222 vaccination. These receptors all stem from an adult in good health. The CDR3 runs from the conserved cysteine through the conserved F or W. A D gene is named only where the DNA matches it firmly. The size entry is marked missing in some rows and otherwise reads once, few, many or a size class.

d_call j_call v_call clone_size cdr3_aa cdr3_nt
. TRBJ1-1 TRBV19 . CASSIMYFMNTEAFF TGTGCCAGTAGTATAATGTATTTCATGAACACTGAAGCTTTCTTT
. TRBJ1-1 TRBV5-6 . CASSLVSEAFF TGTGCCAGCAGCTTGGTGTCTGAAGCTTTCTTT
TRBD2 TRBJ2-3 TRBV6-2/TRBV6-3 . CASSNLAGTDTQYF TGTGCCAGCAGTAATCTAGCGGGGACAGATACGCAGTATTTT
. TRBJ1-1 TRBV6-5 . CASSLWGEGMNTEAFF TGTGCCAGCAGTTTGTGGGGGGAGGGGATGAACACTGAAGCTTTCTTT
. TRBJ1-4 TRBV6-6 . CASSSPGRLNEKLFF TGTGCCAGCAGTTCGCCGGGACGGCTTAATGAAAAACTGTTTTTT
. TRBJ2-1 TRBV4-2 . CASSQDLGGNEQFF TGTGCCAGCAGCCAAGATTTGGGCGGCAATGAGCAGTTCTTC
TRBD1 TRBJ1-2 TRBV11-2 . CASTPTGWNGYTF TGTGCCAGCACGCCGACAGGGTGGAATGGCTACACCTTC
. TRBJ1-5 TRBV3-1/TRBV3-2 . CASSQGEGGNQPQHF TGTGCCAGCAGCCAAGGGGAGGGCGGGAATCAGCCCCAGCATTTT
. TRBJ1-1 TRBV19 once CAVSSGNTEAFF TGTGCCGTATCTAGTGGGAACACTGAAGCTTTCTTT
. TRBJ2-5 TRBV5-1 few CASSQGIGETQYF TGCGCCAGCAGCCAAGGGATAGGAGAGACCCAGTACTTC
. TRBJ2-3 TRBV29-1 . CSVDGNLGTSTDTQYF TGCAGCGTTGATGGGAACCTCGGGACTAGCACAGATACGCAGTATTTT
TRBD1 TRBJ1-4 TRBV7-6 . CASSLRGPNEKLFF TGTGCCAGCAGCTTAAGGGGGCCTAATGAAAAACTGTTTTTT
TRBD1 TRBJ1-2 TRBV13 . CASIRPGWDRVYGYTF TGTGCCAGCATTAGGCCGGGATGGGACAGGGTCTATGGCTACACCTTC
. TRBJ2-7 TRBV5-1 . CASSQDGNGKQYF TGCGCCAGCAGCCAAGACGGGAACGGAAAGCAGTACTTC
. TRBJ1-5 TRBV13 . CASSLGQNQPQHF TGTGCCAGCAGCTTAGGTCAGAATCAGCCCCAGCATTTT
. TRBJ1-1 TRBV20-1 . CSAKGAEAFF TGCAGTGCTAAAGGGGCTGAAGCTTTCTTT
. TRBJ2-5 TRBV5-8 . CASSSRADRTGETQYF TGTGCCAGCAGCTCACGTGCGGACAGAACGGGGGAGACCCAGTACTTC
. TRBJ1-5 TRBV23-1 few CASSHTGIGNQPQHF TGCGCCAGCAGTCACACAGGGATCGGCAATCAGCCCCAGCATTTT
. TRBJ2-1 TRBV11-1 . CASSFTGNNEQFF TGTGCCAGCAGCTTTACTGGGAACAATGAGCAGTTCTTC
. TRBJ2-7 TRBV6-2/TRBV6-3 . CASSYRRGGTEYEQYF TGTGCCAGCAGTTACCGACGAGGTGGGACCGAGTACGAGCAGTACTTC
TRBD1 TRBJ2-1 TRBV24-1 . CATSQTGALQSSYNEQFF TGTGCCACCAGTCAGACAGGGGCCCTGCAAAGCTCCTACAATGAGCAGTTCTTC
. TRBJ1-2 TRBV11-3 . CASSLGPGDFTF TGTGCCAGCAGCTTAGGTCCAGGGGACTTCACCTTC
. TRBJ1-6 TRBV7-8 . CASSLGAREGSPLHF TGTGCCAGCAGCTTAGGGGCCCGGGAGGGCTCACCCCTCCACTTT
. TRBJ2-7 TRBV6-5 . CATEQGPYEQYF TGTGCCACCGAACAGGGACCCTACGAGCAGTACTTC
TRBD1 TRBJ1-6 TRBV11-2 . CASSQDRDSPLHF TGTGCCAGCAGCCAAGACAGGGACTCACCCCTCCACTTT
. TRBJ1-3 TRBV2 . CASRIQENSGNTIYF TGTGCCAGCAGAATACAGGAGAACTCTGGAAACACCATATATTTT
. TRBJ2-1 TRBV7-2 . CASSPGLGRSYNEQFF TGTGCCAGCAGCCCAGGCCTAGGACGCTCCTACAATGAGCAGTTCTTC
. TRBJ1-3 TRBV6-2/TRBV6-3 few CASSYSKATAGNTIYF TGTGCCAGCAGTTACTCGAAGGCCACCGCTGGAAACACCATATATTTT
. TRBJ2-7 TRBV7-8 . CASSRADRTEQYF TGTGCCAGCAGCAGAGCGGACAGAACCGAGCAGTACTTC
TRBD1 TRBJ1-5 TRBV28 . CASTGTEGIGQPQHF TGTGCCAGCACGGGGACAGAGGGAATCGGTCAGCCCCAGCATTTT
. TRBJ1-2 TRBV7-2 . CASSLVVRTEYYGYTF TGTGCCAGCAGCTTAGTAGTGAGGACAGAGTACTATGGCTACACCTTC
TRBD1 TRBJ2-4 TRBV5-6 few CASSLADRGLVKNIQYF TGTGCCAGCAGCTTGGCGGACAGGGGGCTCGTCAAAAACATTCAGTACTTC
. TRBJ2-7 TRBV29-1 . CSVGGGNIVGAGTYEQYF TGCAGCGTAGGGGGGGGGAACATCGTGGGAGCGGGCACCTACGAGCAGTACTTC
TRBD2 TRBJ2-3 TRBV2 . CASSELAGGTDTQYF TGTGCCAGCAGTGAGCTAGCGGGGGGGACAGATACGCAGTATTTT
TRBD2 TRBJ2-2 TRBV5-1 . CASSPRTSGSTGELFF TGCGCCAGCAGCCCTAGGACTAGCGGGAGCACCGGGGAGCTGTTTTTT
. TRBJ1-3 TRBV10-1 . CASSPLVSGNTIYF TGCGCCAGCAGCCCGTTGGTCTCTGGAAACACCATATATTTT
. TRBJ2-3 TRBV11-1 . CASSPLFFPTDTQYF TGTGCCAGCAGCCCCCTCTTTTTCCCCACAGATACGCAGTATTTT
. TRBJ1-1 TRBV6-5 once CASQDTVNTEAFF TGTGCCAGTCAGGATACAGTGAACACTGAAGCTTTCTTT
. TRBJ1-5 TRBV6-4 . CASSLHEGSGQPQHF TGTGCCAGCAGCCTACACGAGGGGAGCGGGCAGCCCCAGCATTTT
TRBD1 TRBJ1-1 TRBV18 . CASSPPGQGGVRTEAFF TGTGCCAGCTCACCGCCAGGACAGGGGGGGGTAAGAACTGAAGCTTTCTTT